This TCR beta chain was captured in a study of blood T cell repertoires in COVID-19. This CDR3 has 14 amino acids. V shed 5 bases and J 1 base; nucleotides not matched to a gene: 4. Germline V gene data show CDR1 as SGHVS and CDR2 as FQNEAQ. Using immunoSEQ multiplex PCR, the repertoire was profiled, and TCRdb retains in-frame clones only, with some absent. The sample shows around 440,000 clones, roughly 88% of them seen only once. The source material was peripheral blood. The source is a woman between 50 and 59 years old with COVID-19, enrolled during active disease. The genes are TRBV7-8 and TRBJ2-5, with TRBD2 matching 7 bases. This CDR3 is CASSPGRAQETQYF. Here the CDR3 DNA reads TGTGCCAGCAGCCCAGGGAGGGCCCAAGAGACCCAGTACTTC.